A selection of T cell receptor beta chains follows, all from one sample in a study of cytomegalovirus exposure and HLA in healthy donors. Clones were sequenced by immunoSEQ multiplex PCR, and TCRdb holds only the in-frame ones, with some missing. This sample has more than 80,000 clones, with approximately 96% found just once. The sequenced sample consisted of PBMCs. These receptors all stem from a woman between 18 and 29 years old in good health and CMV-seronegative. CDR3s include the opening cysteine and the closing phenylalanine or tryptophan. The order of the fields is D gene, clone size, J gene, V gene, CDR3 DNA, CDR3 protein. A D gene is named only where the DNA matches it firmly. Clone size is shown for a subset of rows, as once, few, many or a class of expanded clone.

TRBD1	.	TRBJ2-6	TRBV5-1	TGCGCCAGCAGCCAGGGACAGCCAGCTTCCTCCTCTGGGGCCAACGTCCTGACTTTC	CASSQGQPASSSGANVLTF
.	.	TRBJ2-7	TRBV6-1	TGTGCCAGCAGCCCTATCATGCGGGAAAGCTACGAGCAGTACTTC	CASSPIMRESYEQYF
.	.	TRBJ1-2	TRBV9	TGTGCCAGCAGCGTAAACCAGAGGGGAGGGGGGAATCGGTTGCGTGGCTACACCTTC	CASSVNQRGGGNRLRGYTF
.	.	TRBJ2-5	TRBV19	TGTGCCAGTAGTATAAGGCAGTCGGGAGTAGGCTCGAAGACCCAGTACTTC	CASSIRQSGVGSKTQYF
TRBD1	.	TRBJ2-7	TRBV9	TGTGCCAGCAGCTCAGGGGGACAGGGCCACTTCTACGAGCAGTACTTC	CASSSGGQGHFYEQYF
TRBD1	.	TRBJ2-5	TRBV7-8	TGTGCCAGCAGCATACCCTCGGGACAGGGGCAGGAACAAGAGACCCAGTACTTC	CASSIPSGQGQEQETQYF
TRBD2	.	TRBJ2-1	TRBV4-1	TGCGCCAGCAGCCAAGGTTCGACTAGCGGGACCCCCCTTCCGGGGAATGAGCAGTTCTTC	CASSQGSTSGTPLPGNEQFF
TRBD2	once	TRBJ2-3	TRBV28	TGTGCCAGCAGTTTAGGGAGGGAAGATACGCAGTATTTT	CASSLGREDTQYF
.	once	TRBJ2-4	TRBV28	TGTGCCAGCTCAACAGACAAAAACATTCAGTACTTC	CASSTDKNIQYF
.	.	TRBJ1-1	TRBV18	TGTGCCAGCTCACCACGGCAGGAAAACACTGAAGCTTTCTTT	CASSPRQENTEAFF
TRBD2	.	TRBJ2-7	TRBV2	TGTGCCAGCAACGGACTAGCGGGAGTCGGTTACGAGCAGTACTTC	CASNGLAGVGYEQYF
.	.	TRBJ2-5	TRBV7-2	TGTGCCAGCAGCTTAGATAGCGTTGGGACCCAGTACTTC	CASSLDSVGTQYF
TRBD1	.	TRBJ1-1	TRBV2	TGTGCCAGCAGGCCGCGGACAGGGTACACTGAAGCTTTCTTT	CASRPRTGYTEAFF
TRBD2	.	TRBJ2-7	TRBV4-1	TGCGCCAGCAGCTTCGGACTAGCGGTTCCCAGCTCCTACGAGCAGTACTTC	CASSFGLAVPSSYEQYF
.	.	TRBJ2-5	TRBV10-3	TGTGCCATCAGCCGAGGTACTCAAGAGACCCAGTACTTC	CAISRGTQETQYF
.	once	TRBJ1-2	TRBV27	TGTGCCAGCAGTTTAAAGGCGACAGGCGGGGGCTACACCTTC	CASSLKATGGGYTF
.	.	TRBJ2-1	TRBV5-1	TGCGCCAGCAGCTTAAGTAACCGGGATGTCAATGAGCAGTTCTTC	CASSLSNRDVNEQFF
TRBD1	once	TRBJ2-1	TRBV7-9	TGTGCCAGCAGCCGGGACAGGCTATTCTTC	CASSRDRLFF
.	.	TRBJ2-5	TRBV29-1	TGCAGCGTTGAAAGAAGCGGAGAGACCCAGTACTTC	CSVERSGETQYF
.	.	TRBJ1-2	TRBV19	TGTGCCAGTAGTGCTTCCCCACGGAGCTTCTATGGCTACACCTTC	CASSASPRSFYGYTF
.	.	TRBJ1-3	TRBV7-8	TGTGCCAGCAGCTTAGGAGGACAACGCTCTGGAAACACCATATATTTT	CASSLGGQRSGNTIYF
TRBD2	.	TRBJ2-4	TRBV19	TGTGCCAGTAGAGCGTCTAGCGGGAGTTCGAACATTCAGTACTTC	CASRASSGSSNIQYF
TRBD1	.	TRBJ2-7	TRBV11-2	TGTGCCAGCAGCTTAGGGGGGACAGGGAGCTACGAGCAGTACTTC	CASSLGGTGSYEQYF
.	.	TRBJ2-2	TRBV7-9	TGTGCCAGCAGCCAGGAGGTGACGGGGAACACCGGGGAGCTGTTTTTT	CASSQEVTGNTGELFF
.	.	TRBJ2-7	TRBV4-1	TGCGCCAGCAGCCAAGACAGCCTTACAGGGAGCGAGCAGTACTTC	CASSQDSLTGSEQYF
TRBD1	.	TRBJ1-3	TRBV2	TGTGCCAGCAGCGGACAGGGAGCTGGAAACACCATATATTTT	CASSGQGAGNTIYF
TRBD2	.	TRBJ2-5	TRBV27	TGTGCCAGCAGTTCCCCCGGGACTAGCGGGAGATGGGGAGAGACCCAGTACTTC	CASSSPGTSGRWGETQYF
TRBD2	.	TRBJ2-5	TRBV5-4	TGTGCCAGCAGCCCCAGGACTAGCGGGAGGGCCGGGGAGACCCAGTACTTC	CASSPRTSGRAGETQYF
.	.	TRBJ1-1	TRBV13	TGTGCCAGCACCGTCGACAGGCGAGGCACTGAAGCTTTCTTT	CASTVDRRGTEAFF
.	.	TRBJ1-1	TRBV18	TGTGCCAGCTTAGGGGTGAACACTGAAGCTTTCTTT	CASLGVNTEAFF
TRBD1	.	TRBJ1-2	TRBV6-4	TGTGCCAGCAGTGACCCGGGGACAGGGAACTATGGCTACACCTTC	CASSDPGTGNYGYTF
TRBD1	.	TRBJ2-7	TRBV11-2	TGTGCCAGCAGCTTTAGGACAGGGGGCGTCGAGCAGTACTTC	CASSFRTGGVEQYF
TRBD2	.	TRBJ2-1	TRBV9	TGTGCCAGCAGCGTAGTGGCTAGCGGGAAGAGGAGGAATGAGCAGTTCTTC	CASSVVASGKRRNEQFF
TRBD1	.	TRBJ2-5	TRBV6-1	TGTGCCAGCAGTGGCCCCCGGGACAGGGATGGAACCCAGTACTTC	CASSGPRDRDGTQYF
.	.	TRBJ1-4	TRBV29-1	TGCAGCCTCCTCTGGGCCTTAGGGGGAAAAACTGTTTTT	CSLLWALGGKTVF
TRBD2	.	TRBJ2-1	TRBV11-2	TGTGCCAGCAGCTTTGGGACTAGCGGGAACAATGAGCAGTTCTTC	CASSFGTSGNNEQFF
TRBD1	once	TRBJ2-7	TRBV25-1	TGTGCCAGCAGTCCTAGACAGGGGGCGAAATTAACTTCCTACGAGCAGTACTTC	CASSPRQGAKLTSYEQYF
TRBD2	.	TRBJ2-7	TRBV4-1	TGCGCCAGCAGCCGGGTGGGTTGGGGCGAGGTAGCGGGTCACGAGCAGTACTTC	CASSRVGWGEVAGHEQYF
.	.	TRBJ2-1	TRBV9	TGTGCCAGCAGCGAGTCGATGCAGGGGGGCTACAATGAGCAGTTCTTC	CASSESMQGGYNEQFF
.	.	TRBJ2-5	TRBV27	TGTGCCAGCAGTTTATCGCCCACCGGGCAAGAGACCCAGTACTTC	CASSLSPTGQETQYF
.	.	TRBJ2-5	TRBV10-1	TGCGCCAGCAGTGAATCGGGGCGGGGGACCCAGTACTTC	CASSESGRGTQYF
.	.	TRBJ2-3	TRBV5-1	TGCGCCAGCAGCTTGTATAGCACAGATACGCAGTATTTT	CASSLYSTDTQYF
.	.	TRBJ2-1	TRBV11-3	TGTGCCAGCAGCTTAGATTCTACAGGGTGGGCTGAGCAGTTCTTC	CASSLDSTGWAEQFF
.	.	TRBJ1-5	TRBV5-5	TGTGCCAGCAGCGAGAGCACCACTACGGGGGTTCTTCAGCCCCAGCATTTT	CASSESTTTGVLQPQHF
TRBD1	.	TRBJ2-7	TRBV28	TGTGCCAGCAGTGTATCCGGGACAGGGAGTCTCGAGCAGTACTTC	CASSVSGTGSLEQYF
TRBD2	.	TRBJ2-5	TRBV5-1	TGCGCCAGCAGCTTGAGGCCTAGCGGTAACCAAGAGACCCAGTACTTC	CASSLRPSGNQETQYF
TRBD2	.	TRBJ2-7	TRBV6-5	TGTGCCAGCAGCAGTACCCTAGCGGGCTCCGAGCAGTACTTC	CASSSTLAGSEQYF
.	.	TRBJ2-1	TRBV29-1	TGCAGCGTCCTCACAGACAGATCCTACAATGAGCAGTTCTTC	CSVLTDRSYNEQFF
TRBD2	.	TRBJ2-1	TRBV11-2	TGTGCCAGCAGCTTAGAGGGACTAGCGACCCCGGGGTTCTTC	CASSLEGLATPGFF
.	.	TRBJ2-6	TRBV28	TGTGCCAGCAGTTTATACCAGGGGCATGGGGCCAACGTCCTGACTTTC	CASSLYQGHGANVLTF
.	once	TRBJ2-1	TRBV10-3	TGTGCCATCAGTGAGTCGATAGGTCTAGGTCTGCCGGATGAGCAGTTCTTC	CAISESIGLGLPDEQFF
.	.	TRBJ2-7	TRBV18	TGTGCCAGCTCACCCGCCGGATGGGCAGAACGTTACGAGCAGTACTTC	CASSPAGWAERYEQYF
.	.	TRBJ2-1	TRBV12-5	TGTGCTAGTGGTTTGTCTAGCGCGTGGGGTTACAATGAGCAGTTCTTC	CASGLSSAWGYNEQFF
.	.	TRBJ1-2	TRBV25-1	TGTGCCAGCAGTGATACAGGGAGCTATGGCTACACCTTC	CASSDTGSYGYTF
TRBD1	.	TRBJ2-7	TRBV6-1	TGTGCCAGCAGTGAGGGACAGGCGCAGGGCTACGAGCAGTACTTC	CASSEGQAQGYEQYF
TRBD2	.	TRBJ2-7	TRBV5-6	TGTGCCAGCAGCTTGGGCCTAGCGGGAGAGCTCCTAAACTACGAGCAGTACTTC	CASSLGLAGELLNYEQYF
.	once	TRBJ2-5	TRBV4-1	TGCGCCAGCAGCCAAGGGGCACAAGAGACCCAGTACTTC	CASSQGAQETQYF
TRBD1	.	TRBJ1-5	TRBV16	TGTGCCAGCAGCCAATCCACCGGACAGGGCAACAATCAGCCCCAGCATTTT	CASSQSTGQGNNQPQHF
TRBD2	.	TRBJ2-3	TRBV7-9	TGTGCCAGCAGCCCAGGGGTTGGCGGGGGGAGCACAGATACGCAGTATTTT	CASSPGVGGGSTDTQYF
TRBD2	.	TRBJ2-1	TRBV18	TGTGCCAGTCGAGGGGCTAGCGGGGGCAATGAGCAGTTCTTC	CASRGASGGNEQFF